These 16 T cell receptor beta chains share one sample of origin, sequenced in a study of vaccination and CD4 T cells after COVID-19. The study sequenced cultured CD4+ T cell DNA using the Oncomine TCR Beta short-read assay. TCRdb independently ran MiXCR on the PCR reads; one entry per CDR3 protein. Among 21,000 or so distinct CDR3 sequences listed, 70% were seen once. Antigen specificity for these receptors is unknown. Noted treatment: roughly ten-day PBMC culture with coronavirus spike peptide pools or control peptides (ViraFEST assay). Sequencing used CD4+ T cells from blood, cultured in vitro. Receptors originate from a human donor who had recovered from COVID-19.

The chain combines TRBV6-2 or TRBV6-3 with TRBJ2-5; TRBD2 is a possible D gene (6 bases). Germline V lookup: CDR1 MNHEY, CDR2 SVGEGT. This CDR3 contains 16 residues. Between the trimmed V and J ends, which lost 2 bases and 4 bases, there was a span of 17 bases. In nucleotides, the CDR3 is TGTGCCAGCAGTTACCAAGGCGGGATGGTTGTAGAGACCCAGTACTTC. It translates to CASSYQGGMVVETQYF.

This chain joins TRBV15 and TRBJ2-3, with a possible D match to TRBD1 (6 bases). The V and J ends lost 5 bases and 4 bases respectively, with 13 bases between them. This CDR3 contains 14 residues. The germline V gene encodes CDR1 LNHNV and CDR2 YYDKDF (reference sequence). CDR3 amino acids: CATSVRAGADTQYF. CDR3 nucleotide sequence: TGTGCCACCAGCGTTCGGGCAGGGGCAGATACGCAGTATTTT.

The rearrangement uses TRBV6-1 and TRBJ2-7; TRBD1 matches at 12 bases. The germline gives CDR1 MNHNS, CDR2 SASEGT. Trimming cost V 7 bases and J 6 bases; bases outside gene matches: 7. The CDR3 runs to 14 residues. The CDR3 nucleotides are TGTGCCAGCACCTGGGGACAGGGGGCTGTCGAGCAGTACTTC. Its translation: CASTWGQGAVEQYF.

This clonotype was seen only a few times. This chain uses TRBV27 with TRBJ1-2, with D possibly TRBD1 on 6 matching bases. Per germline, CDR1 MNHEY and CDR2 SMNVEV (reference sequence). This CDR3 is 14 amino acids long. The V end was cut by 1 base, the J end by 6 bases, with 12 bases between. DNA for the CDR3: TGTGCCAGCAGTTTATTGGGTCAGGGGCATGGCTACACCTTC. It codes for CASSLLGQGHGYTF.

The genes are TRBV20-1 and TRBJ2-3; D gene unclear. Germline values: CDR1 DFQATT, CDR2 SNEGSKA (reference sequence). CDR3 length: 10 amino acids. V was clipped by 4 bases and J by 11 bases, with 10 bases between them. The CDR3 here is CSATTNGQYF. The CDR3 DNA reads TGCAGTGCTACCACCAATGGGCAGTATTTT.

CDR3 nucleotide sequence: TGTGCCACCTCGCCTACGGGGGGAAACACCTACGAGCAGTACTTC. Translating gives CATSPTGGNTYEQYF. V is TRBV19 and J is TRBJ2-7; 7 nucleotides match TRBD2. The V gene's germline CDR1 is LNHDA and CDR2 SQIVND (reference sequence). J gave up 2 bases and V 10 bases, and 14 bases lay outside the gene matches. The CDR3 is 15 residues long.

The genes are TRBV20-1 and TRBJ1-5; no clear D gene. Germline V gene data show CDR1 as DFQATT and CDR2 as SNEGSKA (reference sequence). The CDR3 is 17 residues long. V was pared by 5 bases and J by 0 bases, with 20 bases between. CDR3: CSAGIVMGLNSNQPQHF. CDR3 nucleotide sequence: TGCAGTGCTGGAATCGTTATGGGCCTAAATAGCAATCAGCCCCAGCATTTT.

The chain recombines TRBV18 with TRBJ1-2, with 10 bases identical to TRBD1. Germline assignment: CDR1 KGHSH and CDR2 LQKENI. V gave up 3 bases and J gave up 0 bases; unmatched junction bases: 1. CDR3 length equals 15 residues. CDR3 residues: CASSPGQGANYGYTF. DNA of the CDR3: TGTGCCAGCTCACCCGGACAGGGGGCTAACTATGGCTACACCTTC.

The rearrangement uses TRBV7-6 and TRBJ2-2; 8 nucleotides match TRBD2. This CDR3 comprises 16 residues. The junction had 6 bases not matched to a gene; V was cut back by 5 bases and J by 1 base. Looked up from germline, CDR1 is SGHVS and CDR2 is FNYEAQ. The CDR3 DNA sequence: TGTGCCAGCAGCACGTTAGCGGGAAGGAACACCGGGGAGCTGTTTTTT. Residues: CASSTLAGRNTGELFF.

CDR3 loop: CASSFSLNRGLGNTIYF. As DNA, the CDR3 is TGTGCCAGCAGCTTCTCCTTAAACAGGGGATTAGGAAACACCATATATTTT. The chain joins TRBV11-2 to TRBJ1-3, with TRBD1 matching 7 bases. The CDR3 is 17 residues long. V shed 3 bases, J shed 4 bases, and the junction held 12 bases outside the gene matches. The germline V gene has CDR1 SGHAT and CDR2 FQNNGV.

In this sample, this clonotype turned up once. V is TRBV2 and J is TRBJ1-5, with TRBD1 as a possible D gene (5 bases). V was clipped by 1 base and J by 7 bases, with 11 bases between them. This CDR3 comprises 14 residues. Per the germline V gene, CDR1 is SNHLY and CDR2 is FYNNEI. The CDR3 bases are TGTGCCAGCAGTGAAGAACAGGTTGCACAGCCCCAGCATTTT. Translation: CASSEEQVAQPQHF.

The V gene is TRBV20-1, the J gene TRBJ2-3; 11 nucleotides agree with TRBD1. The CDR3 length is 15 residues. The germline CDR1 and CDR2 sequences are DFQATT and SNEGSKA (reference sequence). Unmatched junction bases numbered 8, after V lost 5 bases and J lost 4 bases. The CDR3 DNA follows: TGCAGTGCTTCCCCGGGACAGGGGGTAGCAGATACGCAGTATTTT. This codes for CSASPGQGVADTQYF.

The chain couples TRBV6-5 to TRBJ2-1; D is perhaps TRBD1 or TRBD2 (5 bases each). The CDR3 covers 12 residues. Germline V lookup: CDR1 MNHEY, CDR2 SVGAGI. The germline V and J ends were trimmed by 0 bases and 12 bases, with 9 bases remaining between them. Here the CDR3 DNA reads TGTGCCAGCAGTTACTCGAGGGGTCGGCAGTTCTTC. Residues: CASSYSRGRQFF.

The CDR3 here is CASSLVVSRLERMDTQYF. CDR3 sequence (DNA): TGTGCCAGCAGCTTAGTGGTTTCCCGACTAGAGAGGATGGATACGCAGTATTTT. The rearrangement links TRBV7-8 to TRBJ2-3; D perhaps matches TRBD2 (6 bases). With 1 base removed from V and 6 bases from J, the gap between germline ends came to 23 bases. The germline CDR1 and CDR2 sequences are SGHVS and FQNEAQ. The CDR3 spans 18 residues.

The rearrangement uses TRBV9 and TRBJ1-1, with unresolved D. The CDR3 loop spans 15 amino acids. Trimming stripped 0 bases from V and 7 bases from J, with 16 bases between. CDR1 is SGDLS, CDR2 YYNGEE, per germline. The DNA for the CDR3 is TGTGCCAGCAGCGTAGCCCCAAACACTGACCATGAAGCTTTCTTT. This encodes CASSVAPNTDHEAFF.

This clonotype was seen a handful of times. The chain links TRBV4-3 to TRBJ1-5, with 9 positions matching TRBD1. Germline CDR1 is LGHNA and CDR2 is YSLEER. V lost 2 bases, J lost 7 bases, and 3 bases stayed unmatched. This CDR3 contains 14 residues. The CDR3 spells CASSQRQGDQPQHF. CDR3 sequence (DNA): TGCGCCAGCAGCCAAAGACAGGGGGACCAGCCCCAGCATTTT.